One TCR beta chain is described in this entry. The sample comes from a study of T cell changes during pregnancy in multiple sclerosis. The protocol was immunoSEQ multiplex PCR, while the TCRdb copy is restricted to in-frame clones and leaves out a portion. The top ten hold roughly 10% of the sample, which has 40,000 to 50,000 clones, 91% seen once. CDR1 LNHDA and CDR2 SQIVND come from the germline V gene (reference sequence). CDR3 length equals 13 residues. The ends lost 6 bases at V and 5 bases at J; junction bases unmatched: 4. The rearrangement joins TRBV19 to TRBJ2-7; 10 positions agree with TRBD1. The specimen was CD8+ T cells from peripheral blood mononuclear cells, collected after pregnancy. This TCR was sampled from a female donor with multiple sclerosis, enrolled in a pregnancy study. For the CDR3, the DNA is TGTGCCAGTAGCTACGGACAGGGGGACGAGCAGTACTTC. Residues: CASSYGQGDEQYF.